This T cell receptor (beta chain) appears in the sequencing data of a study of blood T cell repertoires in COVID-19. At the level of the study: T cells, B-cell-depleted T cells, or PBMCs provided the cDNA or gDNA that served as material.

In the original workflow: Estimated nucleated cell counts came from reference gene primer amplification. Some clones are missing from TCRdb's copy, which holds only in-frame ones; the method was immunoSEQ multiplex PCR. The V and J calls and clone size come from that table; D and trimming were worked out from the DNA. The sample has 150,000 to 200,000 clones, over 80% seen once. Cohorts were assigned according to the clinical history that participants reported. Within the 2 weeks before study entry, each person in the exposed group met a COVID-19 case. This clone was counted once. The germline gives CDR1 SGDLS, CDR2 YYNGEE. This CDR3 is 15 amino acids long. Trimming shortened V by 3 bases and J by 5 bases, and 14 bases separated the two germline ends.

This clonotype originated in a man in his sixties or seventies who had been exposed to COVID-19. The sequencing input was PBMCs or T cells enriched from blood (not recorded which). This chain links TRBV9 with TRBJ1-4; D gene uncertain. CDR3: CASSAGVIENEKLFF. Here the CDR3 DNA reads TGTGCCAGCAGCGCCGGGGTCATTGAAAATGAAAAACTGTTTTTT.